These T cell receptor beta chains were read from a single sample in a study of early T cells in non-severe SARS-CoV-2 infection. TCRdb re-derived calls from the 5' RACE reads in MiXCR, one entry per CDR3 protein. The data contain 80,000 or so distinct CDR3 sequences, 12% of them singletons. Sequences were obtained from whole blood. These receptors were obtained from an adult who was a healthcare worker with PCR-confirmed SARS-CoV-2 infection or an uninfected control (not recorded which). CDR3s include the opening cysteine and the closing phenylalanine or tryptophan. The D gene is left open where the match is weak. A row's size may be missing; if present it is once, few, many or a size class.

abundance | len | j_gene | v_gene | d_gene | CDR3nt | CDR3aa
few | 13 | TRBJ1-2 | TRBV29-1 | . | TGCAGCGCCCAAGGTTGGGAGAACTATGGCTACACCTTC | CSAQGWENYGYTF
many | 18 | TRBJ2-1 | TRBV2 | TRBD2 | TGTGCCAGCAGTACTACTATGACTAGGGCGGGAGGATCAAATGAGCAGTTCTTC | CASSTTMTRAGGSNEQFF
. | 14 | TRBJ1-5 | TRBV20-1 | . | TGCAGTGCTGGCGCAGGAGGAGCATATCAGCCCCAGCATTTT | CSAGAGGAYQPQHF
few | 15 | TRBJ1-3 | TRBV6-2/TRBV6-3 | TRBD1 | TGTGCCAGCAGTTATAGCGGGACAGGAAGAAACACCATATATTTT | CASSYSGTGRNTIYF
. | 15 | TRBJ2-1 | TRBV7-3 | . | TGTGCCAGCAGCTTAACGGGGAGTATAGTTGATGAGCAGTTCTTC | CASSLTGSIVDEQFF
many | 14 | TRBJ2-4 | TRBV19 | TRBD1 | TGTGCCAGTAGTCCGACGACAGGGACAAACATTCAGTACTTC | CASSPTTGTNIQYF
many | 13 | TRBJ1-1 | TRBV18 | . | TGTGCCAGCTCACCGGGCCAGAACACTGAAGCTTTCTTT | CASSPGQNTEAFF
. | 13 | TRBJ2-3 | TRBV29-1 | TRBD1 | TGCAGCGTTGGGACAGGGGGCGCGTTTACGCAGTATTTT | CSVGTGGAFTQYF
many | 16 | TRBJ2-1 | TRBV4-1 | . | TGCGCCAGCAGCCAAGAACCAGCCGGGGGATACAATGAGCAGTTCTTC | CASSQEPAGGYNEQFF
few | 15 | TRBJ2-7 | TRBV7-9 | TRBD2 | TGTGCCAGCAGCGGACAGACTAGCGGGAGATTTGAGCAGTACTTC | CASSGQTSGRFEQYF